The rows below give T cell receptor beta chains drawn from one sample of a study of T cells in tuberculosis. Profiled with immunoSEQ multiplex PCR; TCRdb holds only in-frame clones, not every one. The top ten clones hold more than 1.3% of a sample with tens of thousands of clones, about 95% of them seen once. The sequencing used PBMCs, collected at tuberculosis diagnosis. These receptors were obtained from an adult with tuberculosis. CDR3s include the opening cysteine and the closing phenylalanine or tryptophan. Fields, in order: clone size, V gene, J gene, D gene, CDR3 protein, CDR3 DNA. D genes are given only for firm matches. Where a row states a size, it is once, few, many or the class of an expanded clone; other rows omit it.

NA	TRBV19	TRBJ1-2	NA	CAISDRTYGYTF	TGTGCCATCTCCGACAGGACTTATGGCTACACCTTC
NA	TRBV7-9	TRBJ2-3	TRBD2	CASSPSGSSTDTQYF	TGTGCCAGCAGCCCGAGCGGGAGCAGCACAGATACGCAGTATTTT
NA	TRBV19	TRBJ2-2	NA	CASSIDRGAIGELFF	TGTGCCAGTAGTATAGACAGGGGGGCGATCGGGGAGCTGTTTTTT
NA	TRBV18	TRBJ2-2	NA	CASSPRGPGELFF	TGTGCCAGCTCACCACGCGGCCCCGGGGAGCTGTTTTTT
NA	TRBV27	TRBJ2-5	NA	CASMQGGNGETQYF	TGTGCCAGCATGCAGGGAGGAAACGGAGAGACCCAGTACTTC
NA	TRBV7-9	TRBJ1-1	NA	CASTPGGDTEAFF	TGTGCCAGCACCCCCGGGGGGGACACTGAAGCTTTCTTT
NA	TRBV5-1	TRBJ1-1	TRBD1	CASSLEATGGEAFF	TGCGCCAGCAGCTTGGAAGCGACAGGGGGTGAAGCTTTCTTT
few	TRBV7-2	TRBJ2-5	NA	CASSLNFRQGSETQYF	TGTGCCAGCAGCTTAAATTTTCGTCAGGGGTCAGAGACCCAGTACTTC
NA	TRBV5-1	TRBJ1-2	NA	CASSQETNYGYTF	TGCGCCAGCAGCCAGGAAACTAACTATGGCTACACCTTC
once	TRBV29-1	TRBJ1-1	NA	CSVEAGGTEAFF	TGCAGCGTTGAGGCGGGTGGCACTGAAGCTTTCTTT
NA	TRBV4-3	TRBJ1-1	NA	CASSQDEGSQNTEAFF	TGCGCCAGCAGCCAAGATGAGGGATCGCAGAACACTGAAGCTTTCTTT
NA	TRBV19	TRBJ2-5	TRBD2	CASRTSGSNTWQETQYF	TGTGCCAGTAGGACTAGCGGGAGCAACACATGGCAAGAGACCCAGTACTTC
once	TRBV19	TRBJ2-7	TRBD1	CATSDRGPYEQYF	TGTGCCACTTCGGACAGGGGGCCCTACGAGCAGTACTTC
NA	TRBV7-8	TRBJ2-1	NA	CASSSPPGQEGHNEQFF	TGTGCCAGCAGCTCGCCTCCGGGACAAGAGGGCCACAATGAGCAGTTCTTC
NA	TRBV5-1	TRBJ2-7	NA	CASSFGGYEQYF	TGCGCCAGCAGCTTCGGCGGCTACGAGCAGTACTTC
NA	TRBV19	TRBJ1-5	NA	CASTRGRDSNQPQHF	TGTGCCAGTACTCGAGGGCGGGATAGCAATCAGCCCCAGCATTTT
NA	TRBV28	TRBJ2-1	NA	CASSLSGLVASSYNEQFF	TGTGCCAGCAGTTTATCGGGTCTTGTGGCGAGCTCCTACAATGAGCAGTTCTTC
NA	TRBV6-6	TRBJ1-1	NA	CASSYLGSTEAFF	TGTGCCAGCAGTTACTTGGGCTCCACTGAAGCTTTCTTT
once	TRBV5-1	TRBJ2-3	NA	CASSLKGGGSHTQYF	TGCGCCAGCAGCTTGAAGGGAGGCGGGTCGCATACGCAGTATTTT
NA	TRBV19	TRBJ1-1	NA	CASSIGFNRAGAFF	TGTGCCAGTAGTATCGGTTTTAATCGAGCCGGAGCTTTCTTT
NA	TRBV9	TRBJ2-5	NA	CASSPRWGHSQETQYF	TGTGCCAGCAGCCCCAGATGGGGACACTCCCAAGAGACCCAGTACTTC
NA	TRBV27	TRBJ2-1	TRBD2	CASSLQFLAGGSNEQFF	TGTGCCAGCAGTCTCCAATTTCTAGCGGGGGGGAGCAATGAGCAGTTCTTC
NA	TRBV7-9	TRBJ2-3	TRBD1	CASSLETGAHTDTQYF	TGTGCCAGCAGCTTAGAAACAGGGGCCCACACAGATACGCAGTATTTT
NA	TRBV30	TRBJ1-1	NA	CAWSARGNTEAFF	TGTGCCTGGAGCGCTCGGGGGAACACTGAAGCTTTCTTT
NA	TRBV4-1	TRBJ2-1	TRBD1	CASSQGQGVDEQFF	TGCGCCAGCAGCCAGGGACAGGGCGTCGATGAGCAGTTCTTC
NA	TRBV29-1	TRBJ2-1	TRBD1	CSVGQGAIFHTDEQFF	TGCAGCGTGGGACAGGGGGCTATATTCCACACAGATGAGCAGTTCTTC
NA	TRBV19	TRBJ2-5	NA	CASSIGGWRPQETQYF	TGTGCCAGTAGTATAGGGGGCTGGCGCCCACAAGAGACCCAGTACTTC
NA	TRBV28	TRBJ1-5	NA	CASSGIRTAGWRFQPQHF	TGTGCCAGCAGTGGAATACGGACGGCCGGGTGGAGGTTTCAGCCCCAGCATTTT
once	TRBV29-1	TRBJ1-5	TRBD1	CSVLGQGGQPQHF	TGCAGCGTTTTAGGACAGGGAGGCCAGCCCCAGCATTTT
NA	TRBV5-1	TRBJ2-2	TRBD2	CASSMGLAGTGELFF	TGCGCCAGCAGCATGGGACTAGCCGGCACCGGGGAGCTGTTTTTT
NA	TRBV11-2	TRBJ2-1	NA	CASSSGLVGSYNEQFF	TGTGCCAGCAGCTCCGGACTCGTCGGCTCCTACAATGAGCAGTTCTTC
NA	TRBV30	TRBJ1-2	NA	CAWSTTNYGYTF	TGTGCCTGGAGTACAACCAACTATGGCTACACCTTC
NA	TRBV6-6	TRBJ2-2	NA	CASSYSSGSGELFF	TGTGCCAGCAGTTACTCCTCAGGGTCCGGGGAGCTGTTTTTT
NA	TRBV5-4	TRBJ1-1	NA	CASSQTGNTEAFF	TGTGCCAGCAGCCAAACAGGGAACACTGAAGCTTTCTTT
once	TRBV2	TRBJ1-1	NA	CASSEAWTDGEAFF	TGTGCCAGCAGTGAAGCCTGGACAGACGGCGAAGCTTTCTTT
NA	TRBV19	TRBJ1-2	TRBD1	CASSLIRPQIRDRGQSGYTF	TGTGCCAGTAGTCTCATCCGCCCTCAGATCCGGGACAGGGGCCAGAGTGGCTACACCTTC
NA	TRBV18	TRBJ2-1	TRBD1	CASSRQGSGNEQFF	TGTGCCAGCTCACGACAGGGGTCGGGGAATGAGCAGTTCTTC
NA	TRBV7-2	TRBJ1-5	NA	CASSLEGYSNQPQHF	TGTGCCAGCAGCTTAGAGGGGTATAGCAATCAGCCCCAGCATTTT
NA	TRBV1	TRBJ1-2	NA	CTSSPLRGGVVCYGYTF	TGCACCAGCAGCCCATTACGGGGAGGGGTGGTTTGCTATGGCTACACCTTC
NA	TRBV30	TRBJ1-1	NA	CAWRRWGVAEAFF	TGTGCCTGGAGGCGGTGGGGCGTCGCTGAAGCTTTCTTT
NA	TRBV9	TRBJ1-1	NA	CASSVGDSRGTEAFF	TGTGCCAGCAGCGTAGGAGATTCCCGGGGCACTGAAGCTTTCTTT
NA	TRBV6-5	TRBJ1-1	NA	CASARFGGNTEAFF	TGTGCCAGCGCGCGGTTCGGGGGGAACACTGAAGCTTTCTTT
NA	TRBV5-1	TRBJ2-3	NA	CASGTPSTDTQYF	TGCGCCAGCGGGACTCCATCTACAGATACGCAGTATTTT
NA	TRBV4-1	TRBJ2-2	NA	CASSQVGRGTGELFF	TGCGCCAGCAGCCAAGTGGGCAGGGGCACCGGGGAGCTGTTTTTT
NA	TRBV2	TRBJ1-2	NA	CASSEVGSHYGYTF	TGTGCCAGCAGTGAAGTGGGCTCTCACTATGGCTACACCTTC
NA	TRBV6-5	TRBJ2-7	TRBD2	CASTSAGGQYF	TGTGCCAGCACCTCAGCGGGAGGGCAGTACTTC
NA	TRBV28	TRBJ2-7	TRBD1	CASSLGQASSYEQYF	TGTGCCAGCAGTTTAGGACAGGCGAGCTCCTACGAGCAGTACTTC
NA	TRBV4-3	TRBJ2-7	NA	CASSQDRATSYEQYF	TGCGCCAGCAGCCAAGATCGCGCGACTTCCTACGAGCAGTACTTC
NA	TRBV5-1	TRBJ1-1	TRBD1	CASSLAGQINTEAFF	TGCGCCAGCAGCTTGGCGGGACAGATAAACACTGAAGCTTTCTTT
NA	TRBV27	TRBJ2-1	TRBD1	CASSLPGQKTNEQFF	TGTGCCAGCAGTTTACCGGGACAGAAAACCAATGAGCAGTTCTTC
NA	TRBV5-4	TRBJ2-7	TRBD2	CASRLGLAAYEQYF	TGTGCCAGCAGATTGGGACTAGCCGCCTACGAGCAGTACTTC